The 32 T cell receptor beta chains below come from one sample, sequenced in a study of T-cell reconstitution after alpha-beta-depleted transplantation in children. Molecular barcoding with unique molecular identifiers was used for the TCRbeta library. TCRdb re-called the PCR reads through MiXCR, storing one row per CDR3 protein. The table includes 700,000 to 950,000 distinct CDR3 sequences, approximately 15% detected once. Sample: PBMCs, mostly from graft donor cells, taken 360 days after TCRalphabeta/CD19-depleted stem cell transplant. These receptors were taken from a male patient aged 10 to 17 who had a stem cell transplant for acute lymphoblastic leukemia, so the T cells may come from the graft donor.

A few counts support this clonotype. The chain has TRBV3-1 and TRBJ2-5; TRBD2 agrees at 8 bases. The CDR3 runs to 16 residues. V was pared by 4 bases and J by 4 bases, with 11 bases of the junction left unmatched. Germline values: CDR1 LGHDT, CDR2 YNNKEL (reference sequence). This CDR3 reads CASSLFTSGSRETQYF. The CDR3 nucleotides read TGTGCCAGCAGCCTCTTTACGAGCGGGAGCCGAGAGACCCAGTACTTC.

This clonotype showed up just a few times. This chain uses TRBV12-3 or TRBV12-4 with TRBJ2-5, with D perhaps being TRBD1 or TRBD2 (6 bases each). CDR3 size: 15 residues. V dropped 2 bases and J dropped 5 bases, with 15 bases sitting between them. The CDR3 region is CASSLMTRGWETQYF. Here the CDR3 DNA reads TGTGCCAGCAGTTTAATGACTAGGGGGTGGGAGACCCAGTACTTC.

This clonotype was picked up many times. J is TRBJ2-7 and V is TRBV6-5; D remains ambiguous. CDR1 MNHEY and CDR2 SVGAGI come from the germline V gene. The CDR3 has 13 amino acids. The V gene lost 2 bases and the J gene lost 0 bases, with 5 bases spanning the gap. The chain's CDR3 is CASSYIDSYEQYF. CDR3 coding DNA: TGTGCCAGCAGTTACATAGACTCCTACGAGCAGTACTTC.

Comments on this clonotype: A much larger clone lies a single base off, so this may be a read error. V is TRBV12-3 or TRBV12-4 and J is TRBJ2-7, with D tentatively TRBD1 (6 bases). This CDR3 is built from 12 residues. Trimming took 5 bases from V and 7 from J, leaving 12 bases between them. The CDR3 loop reads CASSASGEEQYF. CDR3 nucleotides: TGTGCCAGCAGTGCGTCAGGGGAAGAGCAGTACTTC.

The CDR3 sequence: CASSIHEGGSTDTQYF. In nucleotides, the CDR3 is TGTGCCAGCAGCATACATGAGGGGGGCAGCACAGATACGCAGTATTTT. V is TRBV5-5 and J is TRBJ2-3; D might be TRBD1 or TRBD2, each matching 6 bases. The CDR3 extends over 16 amino acids. Between the trimmed V and J ends, which lost 4 bases and 0 bases, there was a span of 15 bases. The germline gives CDR1 SGHKS, CDR2 YYEKEE (reference sequence).

This clonotype was seen more than once but under ten times. V and J are TRBV2 and TRBJ1-4; TRBD1 aligns across 7 bases. The junction had 7 bases not matched to a gene; V was cut back by 5 bases and J by 10 bases. The CDR3 covers 13 residues. Germline lookup yields CDR1 SNHLY and CDR2 FYNNEI. CDR3 DNA: TGTGCCAGCAGTCGGGACAGTTTAGGAAAACTGTTTTTT. Translation gives CASSRDSLGKLFF.

The CDR3 here is CASSYSKILSPTHTF. CDR3 in DNA: TGTGCCAGCAGTTACTCGAAAATCCTTTCTCCAACACACACCTTC. V is TRBV6-5 and J is TRBJ1-2; D not resolved. The germline V and J ends were trimmed by 0 bases and 12 bases, with 20 bases remaining between them. The CDR3 loop spans 15 amino acids. Germline CDR1 and CDR2: MNHEY and SVGAGI.

This chain connects TRBV2 to TRBJ2-7, with D unclear. The CDR3 is 12 residues long. CDR1 SNHLY and CDR2 FYNNEI come from the germline V gene. The germline V and J ends were trimmed by 6 bases and 2 bases, with 8 bases remaining between them. The CDR3 reads CASSRFPYEQYF. In nucleotides, the CDR3 is TGTGCCAGCAGCAGATTCCCCTACGAGCAGTACTTC.

The V call is TRBV24-1, the J call TRBJ2-5, with TRBD2 as a possible D gene (6 bases). The ends were cut back, 0 bases at V and 5 bases at J, with 18 bases in the middle. The germline V gene has CDR1 KGHDR and CDR2 SFDVKD. The CDR3 runs to 17 residues. In DNA, the CDR3 is TGTGCCACCAGTGATTTGCCAGGCGGGAAATTAGGGGAGACCCAGTACTTC. This gives the protein CATSDLPGGKLGETQYF.

This clonotype appeared many times. The chain uses TRBV2 and TRBJ2-2; 13 nucleotides match TRBD2. Per the germline V gene, CDR1 is SNHLY and CDR2 is FYNNEI. J gave up 7 bases and V 6 bases, and 5 bases lay outside the gene matches. The CDR3 runs 15 residues. In nucleotides, the CDR3 is TGTGCCAGCAGGACGACTAGCGGGAGGTTCGGGGAGCTGTTTTTT. Encoded protein: CASRTTSGRFGELFF.

This clonotype was counted many times. This rearrangement joins TRBV20-1 to TRBJ2-3; TRBD1 is a possible D gene (5 bases). Germline CDR1 reads DFQATT; CDR2 reads SNEGSKA (reference sequence). The CDR3 is 14 residues long. V was cut by 7 bases and J by 0 bases, with 14 bases left in between. In nucleotides, the CDR3 is TGCAGTGTTAGGGGCCTACCTAGCACAGATACGCAGTATTTT. Translated, it gives CSVRGLPSTDTQYF.

The chain recombines TRBV5-1 with TRBJ2-1, with 11 bases fitting TRBD2. Germline values: CDR1 SGHRS, CDR2 YFSETQ. V gave up 4 bases and J gave up 1 base; unmatched junction bases: 10. The CDR3 has 18 residues. The DNA of the CDR3 is TGCGCCAGCAGCCTTTTCGGGCTAGCGGGAGGATCCTACAATGAGCAGTTCTTC. Amino acid sequence: CASSLFGLAGGSYNEQFF.

This clonotype was counted ten times or more. The chain is built from TRBV5-1 and TRBJ2-1; a weak D match, TRBD2 (6 bases). Germline-derived CDR1 and CDR2 are SGHRS and YFSETQ. Trimming left V 0 bases short and J 3 bases short, with 10 bases between. This CDR3 comprises 15 residues. The CDR3 loop is CASSLGLVYYNEQFF. The CDR3 DNA is TGCGCCAGCAGCTTGGGACTAGTGTACTACAATGAGCAGTTCTTC.

This clonotype has ten or more counts. The chain is built from TRBV7-9 and TRBJ2-7; TRBD2 aligns across 7 bases. The CDR3 consists of 15 residues. Germline lookup yields CDR1 SEHNR and CDR2 FQNEAQ (reference sequence). The J segment lost 0 bases and the V segment lost 5 bases, leaving 7 bases of the junction unmatched. The CDR3 region is CASSRKAGNSYEQYF. CDR3 sequence (DNA): TGTGCCAGCAGCCGAAAAGCGGGAAACTCCTACGAGCAGTACTTC.

The table lists this clonotype with many counts. This chain links TRBV28 with TRBJ1-1; D is undetermined. This CDR3 is built from 12 residues. Trimming stripped 3 bases from V and 11 bases from J, with 13 bases between. In germline, CDR1 is MDHEN, CDR2 SYDVKM. As DNA, the CDR3 is TGTGCCAGCAGTTTCGGGGAGTTCGGCGCTTTCTTT. Translation gives CASSFGEFGAFF.

The table lists this clonotype with a few counts. The J gene is TRBJ1-5, the V gene TRBV19; possible D gene TRBD1, 6 bases. CDR1 is LNHDA, CDR2 SQIVND, per germline (reference sequence). The CDR3 contains 18 residues. V was cut by 4 bases and J by 2 bases, with 21 bases left in between. CDR3: CASSTNLLRGGRNQPQHF. The CDR3 DNA sequence: TGTGCCAGTAGTACCAACCTCCTCCGCGGGGGGCGCAATCAGCCCCAGCATTTT.

This chain joins TRBV20-1 and TRBJ1-2; 8 positions agree with TRBD1. Germline CDR1 and CDR2: DFQATT and SNEGSKA (reference sequence). V trimming: 0 bases; J trimming: 3 bases; junction bases outside the gene matches: 3. The CDR3 runs 14 residues. This chain's CDR3 is CSAREWTGYYGYTF. CDR3 DNA: TGCAGTGCTAGAGAATGGACAGGGTACTATGGCTACACCTTC.

This clonotype was picked up many times. This chain joins TRBV18 and TRBJ1-4; no clear D gene. Germline CDR1 and CDR2: KGHSH and LQKENI. The V gene lost 8 bases and the J gene lost 5 bases, with 9 bases spanning the gap. The CDR3 totals 12 residues. CDR3 loop: CASSLLNEKLFF. DNA of the CDR3: TGTGCCAGCAGCTTGCTGAATGAAAAACTGTTTTTT.

The V gene is TRBV4-1, the J gene TRBJ1-1, with a weak D call TRBD1 (5 bases). The CDR3 length is 14 residues. V lost 2 bases and J 0 bases, leaving 7 bases between the germline ends. Germline lookup yields CDR1 MGHRA and CDR2 YSYEKL. The CDR3 reads CASSQRQMNTEAFF. As DNA, the CDR3 is TGCGCCAGCAGCCAAAGACAGATGAACACTGAAGCTTTCTTT.

The chain links TRBV29-1 to TRBJ2-7, with 8 bases that match TRBD1. The germline gives CDR1 SQVTM, CDR2 ANQGSEA. The V segment lost 8 bases and the J segment 2 bases; nucleotides outside the gene matches: 5. The CDR3 is 12 residues long. The CDR3 sequence is CSYSGQAYEQYF. The DNA of the CDR3 is TGCAGCTACTCGGGACAGGCCTACGAGCAGTACTTC.

This clonotype was recorded only once. The gene calls are TRBV12-3 or TRBV12-4 and TRBJ1-1, with unresolved D. Trimming took off 2 bases at V and 7 bases at J, with 14 bases between the two ends. This CDR3 spans 14 amino acids. The CDR3 sequence: CASSLSPRTDEAFF. For the CDR3, the DNA is TGTGCCAGCAGTTTAAGTCCCCGGACGGATGAAGCTTTCTTT.

This clonotype was observed many times. The CDR3 loop reads CASSLARGYSSSYEQYF. The CDR3 DNA is TGTGCCAGCAGTTTAGCCAGGGGATATTCGAGCTCCTACGAGCAGTACTTC. This sequence joins TRBV12-3 or TRBV12-4 and TRBJ2-7, with D possibly being TRBD1 (6 bases). Trimming removed 0 bases at V and 0 bases at J, with 15 bases between. The CDR3 is made up of 17 amino acids.

This clonotype was detected ten times or more. The CDR3 spells CASSQLAGAYNEQFF. The CDR3 nucleotides are TGTGCCAGCAGCCAACTAGCGGGGGCCTACAATGAGCAGTTCTTC. The chain has TRBV13 and TRBJ2-1; 11 nucleotides line up with TRBD2. The germline gives CDR1 PRHDT, CDR2 FYEKMQ (reference sequence). V was clipped by 5 bases and J by 2 bases; unmatched bases: 2. The CDR3 has 15 residues.

This CDR3 is CASSGDRSNTEAFF. The CDR3 DNA reads as TGTGCCAGCAGCGGGGACAGATCGAACACTGAAGCTTTCTTT. The J gene is TRBJ1-1, the V gene TRBV7-9, with 7 bases aligning to TRBD1. V dropped 5 bases and J dropped 1; count of bases not matched to a gene: 4. The germline gives CDR1 SEHNR, CDR2 FQNEAQ (reference sequence). This CDR3 contains 14 residues.

Only a few counts were recorded for this clonotype. The genes are TRBV4-1 and TRBJ2-1, with TRBD2 as a possible D gene (6 bases). Trimming pared 6 bases from V and 0 bases from J, leaving 15 bases between. This CDR3 contains 16 residues. Germline V gene lookup returns CDR1 MGHRA and CDR2 YSYEKL. Here the CDR3 reads CASSSSYGGSYNEQFF. The CDR3 DNA sequence: TGCGCCAGCAGTTCATCTTACGGGGGCTCCTACAATGAGCAGTTCTTC.

The V gene is TRBV29-1, the J gene TRBJ1-3; possibly TRBD1 for D (5 bases). The V gene's germline CDR1 is SQVTM and CDR2 ANQGSEA. This CDR3 spans 14 amino acids. V was shortened by 6 bases and J by 0 bases, with 12 bases between the two germline ends. The CDR3 here is CSVATGRSGNTIYF. The DNA of the CDR3 is TGCAGCGTGGCGACGGGGCGCTCTGGAAACACCATATATTTT.

Written as DNA, the CDR3 is TGTGCCACCAGCTTGGACTGGGCCGGGGAGCTGTTTTTT. Residues: CATSLDWAGELFF. The chain joins TRBV15 to TRBJ2-2, with a possible D match to TRBD2 (5 bases). V was pared by 5 bases and J by 6 bases, with 10 bases between. The CDR3 is 13 residues long. The germline V gene encodes CDR1 LNHNV and CDR2 YYDKDF (reference sequence).

The CDR3 spells CASSFNIIAKNIQYF. In nucleotides, the CDR3 is TGTGCCAGCAGTTTTAACATCATAGCCAAAAACATTCAGTACTTC. V and J are TRBV12-3 or TRBV12-4 and TRBJ2-4, with no clear D. The V end was cut by 3 bases, the J end by 0 bases, with 9 bases between. CDR3 length: 15 amino acids.

The CDR3 here is CASSDRVDPTTGELFF. The CDR3 DNA follows: TGTGCCAGCAGTGACAGGGTCGATCCGACGACCGGGGAGCTGTTTTTT. This chain links TRBV6-1 with TRBJ2-2; D is possibly TRBD1 (5 bases). V lost 3 bases, J lost 5 bases, and 16 bases lay in between. The germline V gene has CDR1 MNHNS and CDR2 SASEGT. This CDR3 comprises 16 residues.

The rearrangement uses TRBV4-2 and TRBJ1-5; D is ambiguous. The V gene's germline CDR1 is LGHNA and CDR2 YNFKEQ. V lost 0 bases and J lost 0, with 15 bases in between. The CDR3 runs 18 residues. In DNA, the CDR3 is TGTGCCAGCAGCCAAGAAGCCGCTGATTACAATAGCAATCAGCCCCAGCATTTT. This sequence encodes CASSQEAADYNSNQPQHF.

As DNA, the CDR3 is TGTGCCAGCAGCGCGGGACGCTGGCCCTCCGAGCAGTACTTC. Protein product: CASSAGRWPSEQYF. This rearrangement joins TRBV13 to TRBJ2-7; D might be TRBD2 (6 bases). From germline, CDR1 is PRHDT and CDR2 FYEKMQ (reference sequence). With 5 bases removed from V and 6 bases from J, the gap between germline ends came to 17 bases. This CDR3 comprises 14 residues.

In DNA form, the CDR3 reads TGTGCCAGCAGCGGCTTCGGGAGGGAGGGGGGAAACACCATATATTTT. It codes for CASSGFGREGGNTIYF. The chain carries TRBV27 and TRBJ1-3, with a tentative D call TRBD1 (5 bases). Trimming left V 6 bases short and J 4 bases short, with 19 bases between. CDR3 length: 16 residues. Germline V CDR1 and CDR2: MNHEY, SMNVEV (reference sequence).